What follows are 7 T cell receptor beta chains derived from one specimen sequenced in a study of T cell responses to AZD1222 COVID-19 vaccine. Measured with immunoSEQ multiplex PCR; TCRdb has only the in-frame clones, and not every one. Of roughly 93,000 clones listed, approximately 89% are singletons. The sequences come from peripheral blood, collected 28 days after the second AZD1222 dose. These receptors originate from an adult who received the AZD1222 COVID-19 vaccine.

The chain joins TRBV6-5 to TRBJ2-1, with TRBD1 as a possible D gene (6 bases). CDR3 length: 15 amino acids. Germline V CDR1 and CDR2: MNHEY, SVGAGI. Trimming pared 7 bases from V and 0 bases from J, leaving 13 bases between. The DNA for the CDR3 is TGTGCCAGCATTCGAGCGACAGGCTCCTACAATGAGCAGTTCTTC. Protein sequence: CASIRATGSYNEQFF.

This sequence joins TRBV28 and TRBJ1-4; 7 bases align to TRBD1. The CDR3 consists of 15 residues. With 5 bases clipped from V and 8 bases from J, the junction kept 11 bases outside the gene matches. The germline V gene has CDR1 MDHEN and CDR2 SYDVKM. CDR3 sequence reads: CASSAEQGLREKLFF. CDR3 sequence (DNA): TGTGCCAGCAGTGCGGAACAGGGGTTAAGGGAAAAACTGTTTTTT.

This chain links TRBV14 with TRBJ2-7; a weak D match, TRBD2 (5 bases). The CDR3 totals 16 residues. With 7 bases removed from V and 6 bases from J, the gap between germline ends came to 25 bases. The germline V gene encodes CDR1 SGHDN and CDR2 FVKESK. The CDR3 DNA sequence: TGTGCCAGCATTTTCGGTAGACTAAGGGAAACTGCCGAGCAGTACGTC. Encoded protein: CASIFGRLRETAEQYV.

This clone was counted a single time. The CDR3 bases are TGCAGTGCTAGTAGGCTAGACAACACAGATACGCAGTATTTT. Encoded protein: CSASRLDNTDTQYF. The rearrangement links TRBV20-1 to TRBJ2-3; D remains unclear. CDR1 and CDR2 (germline): DFQATT, SNEGSKA (reference sequence). This CDR3 is built from 14 residues. Trimming left V 3 bases short and J 2 bases short, with 12 bases between.

The chain combines TRBV11-2 with TRBJ2-5; 7 positions agree with TRBD1. The CDR3 sequence is 14 residues long. J lost 2 bases, V lost 5 bases, and 5 bases had no gene match. CDR1 and CDR2 (germline): SGHAT, FQNNGV. DNA for the CDR3: TGTGCCAGCAGCCGATGGGACAGACAAGAGACCCAGTACTTC. Protein: CASSRWDRQETQYF.

The chain links TRBV19 to TRBJ2-7; D may be TRBD1 or TRBD2 (5 bases each). CDR1 is LNHDA, CDR2 SQIVND, per germline (reference sequence). This CDR3 contains 14 residues. The V and J ends lost 3 bases and 1 base respectively, with 10 bases between them. CDR3: CASSMGTDSYEQYF. CDR3 DNA: TGTGCCAGTAGTATGGGGACGGATTCCTACGAGCAGTACTTC.

The chain couples TRBV6-5 to TRBJ1-5; TRBD1 might be the D (5 bases). Trimming left V 8 bases short and J 0 bases short, with 11 bases between. The germline CDR1 and CDR2 sequences are MNHEY and SVGAGI. The CDR3 has 14 residues. The CDR3 here is CASYWGVSNQPQHF. For the CDR3, the DNA is TGTGCCAGCTACTGGGGGGTTAGCAATCAGCCCCAGCATTTT.